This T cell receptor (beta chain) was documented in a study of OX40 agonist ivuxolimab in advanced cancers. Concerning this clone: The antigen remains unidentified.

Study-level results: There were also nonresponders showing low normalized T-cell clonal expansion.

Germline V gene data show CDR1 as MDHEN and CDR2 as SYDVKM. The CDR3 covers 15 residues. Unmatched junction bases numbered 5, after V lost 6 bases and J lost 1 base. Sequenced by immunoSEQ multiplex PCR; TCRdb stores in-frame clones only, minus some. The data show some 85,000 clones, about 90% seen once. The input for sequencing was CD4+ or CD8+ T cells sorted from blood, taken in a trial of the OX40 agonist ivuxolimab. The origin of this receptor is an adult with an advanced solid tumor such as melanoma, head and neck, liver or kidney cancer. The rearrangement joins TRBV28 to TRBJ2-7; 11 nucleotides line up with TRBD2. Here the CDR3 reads CASRDLAGGSYEQYF. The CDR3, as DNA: TGTGCCAGCAGGGACCTAGCGGGAGGTTCCTACGAGCAGTACTTC.